A selection of T cell receptor beta chains follows, all from one sample in a study of cytomegalovirus exposure and HLA in healthy donors. The method was immunoSEQ multiplex PCR; TCRdb's version includes in-frame clones alone and lacks a portion of them. The sample includes roughly 200,000 clones, roughly four fifths of them seen just once. Sequenced input: PBMCs. Receptors originate from a woman in her thirties or forties in good health and CMV-seronegative. Both conserved end residues are part of each CDR3. Fields, in order: V gene, clone size, D gene, J gene, CDR3 DNA, CDR3 protein. A D gene is named only where the DNA matches it firmly. Clone size, where shown, is once, few, many, or a class for clones that have expanded.

>TRBV10-3|few|-|TRBJ1-2
TGTGCCATCAGTGAGTCCCAGGGCTCCGAAGGCTACACCTTC
CAISESQGSEGYTF
>TRBV4-3|few|-|TRBJ1-4
TGCGCCAGCAGCCAAGCGACAGGAATGCCCCCATCTAAACTGTTTTTT
CASSQATGMPPSKLFF
>TRBV28|-|-|TRBJ1-6
TGTGCCAGCAGCCCCCGTGAGGATTCACCCCTCCACTTT
CASSPREDSPLHF
>TRBV13|-|TRBD2|TRBJ2-1
TGTGCCAGCAGCCCCGGCGCTAGCGGGTCGGTCACGAGCTCCTACAATGAGCAGTTCTTC
CASSPGASGSVTSSYNEQFF
>TRBV7-2|-|TRBD1|TRBJ2-5
TGTGCCAGCAGCTTCGTCGACAGGGCAACCCAGTACTTC
CASSFVDRATQYF
>TRBV12-5|-|TRBD1|TRBJ1-1
TGTGCTAGTGGCATGACAGGGATGAGGACTTTCTTT
CASGMTGMRTFF
>TRBV6-6|few|TRBD1|TRBJ1-4
TGTGCCAGCAGTTACCGGCAGGGGGCGCGCCCCGAAAAACTGTTTTTT
CASSYRQGARPEKLFF
>TRBV18|-|-|TRBJ2-1
TGTGCCAGCTCCCCTATACCCAATGGGAGTGAGCAGTTCTTC
CASSPIPNGSEQFF
>TRBV5-1|-|TRBD2|TRBJ2-3
TGCGCCAGCAGCGGCAGCGGGGGGGTCGTTGATACGCAGTATTTT
CASSGSGGVVDTQYF
>TRBV29-1|-|-|TRBJ2-5
TGCAGCGTTGGGGAAGGGGGTACAGGCTCGGAGCAGTACTTC
CSVGEGGTGSEQYF
>TRBV4-3|few|-|TRBJ1-1
TGCGCCAGCAGCCAAGATAGGGGGAACACTGAAGCTTTCTTT
CASSQDRGNTEAFF
>TRBV7-3|-|-|TRBJ2-6
TGTGCCTCCGGGGGGCCTGGGGCCAACGTCCTGACTTTC
CASGGPGANVLTF
>TRBV9|-|TRBD1|TRBJ2-3
TGTGCCAGCAGCGTGGGACAGGGAACAGATACGCAGTATTTT
CASSVGQGTDTQYF
>TRBV15|-|-|TRBJ2-5
TGTGCCACCAGCAGATCCGTGGGTATGGGGACACCTCAAGAGACCCAGTACTTC
CATSRSVGMGTPQETQYF
>TRBV19|-|-|TRBJ2-5
TGTGCCAGTAGTCCATACGGACACATCCAAGAGACCCAGTACTTC
CASSPYGHIQETQYF
>TRBV30|-|TRBD1|TRBJ1-6
TGTGCCTGGAGTACCTCTGTACAGGGGAGGCATAATTCACCCCTCCACTTT
CAWSTSVQGRHNSPLHF
>TRBV18|-|-|TRBJ1-2
TGTGCCAGCTCGCAGGGGCCCCAGGGTGGCTACACCTTC
CASSQGPQGGYTF
>TRBV9|-|-|TRBJ1-6
TGTGCCAGCAGTGCCCGGGTTTTAAATTCACCCCTCCACTTT
CASSARVLNSPLHF
>TRBV5-4|-|-|TRBJ2-3
TGTGCCAGCAGCCCCGGAACTAGAACTAGCACAGATACGCAGTATTTT
CASSPGTRTSTDTQYF
>TRBV2|-|-|TRBJ1-5
TGTGCCAGTATGCCAGGTGTTAGCAATCAGCCCCAGCATTTT
CASMPGVSNQPQHF
>TRBV30|-|-|TRBJ1-5
TGTGCCTGGAGTGAAACAGGGTGGGCTCAGCCCCAGCATTTT
CAWSETGWAQPQHF
>TRBV27|-|TRBD1|TRBJ1-1
TGTGCCAGCAGTTTGTACAGGGGGGCTGAAGCTTTCTTT
CASSLYRGAEAFF
>TRBV18|-|TRBD1|TRBJ2-7
TGTGCCAGCTCATCGACAGGGGGAAGGAACGAGCAGTACTTC
CASSSTGGRNEQYF
>TRBV7-9|-|-|TRBJ1-5
TGTGCCAGCAGCGGAGAGAATCAGCCCCAGCATTTT
CASSGENQPQHF
>TRBV6-6|-|-|TRBJ1-6
TGTGCCAGCAGTTACTCCCACGACACTTCACCCCTCCACTTT
CASSYSHDTSPLHF
>TRBV7-9|-|TRBD1|TRBJ1-2
TGTGCCAGCAGCTTGGCCGGACAGGGGGCGCCTGGCTACACCTTC
CASSLAGQGAPGYTF
>TRBV2|-|-|TRBJ1-2
TGTGCCAGCAGTGAACGGGGTCAGGTCTATGGCTACCCCTTC
CASSERGQVYGYPF
>TRBV14|-|-|TRBJ1-2
TGTGCCAGCAGCCAAGAGCTCCACCCCTATAACTATGGCTACACCTTC
CASSQELHPYNYGYTF
>TRBV13|-|TRBD1|TRBJ2-7
TGTGCCAGCAGCCCGGGACAGGGGCCCTACGAGCAGTACTTC
CASSPGQGPYEQYF
>TRBV7-3|-|-|TRBJ2-1
TGTGCCAGCAGCTTAACGCGGCAGGGGAAAGACAATGAGCAGTTCTTC
CASSLTRQGKDNEQFF